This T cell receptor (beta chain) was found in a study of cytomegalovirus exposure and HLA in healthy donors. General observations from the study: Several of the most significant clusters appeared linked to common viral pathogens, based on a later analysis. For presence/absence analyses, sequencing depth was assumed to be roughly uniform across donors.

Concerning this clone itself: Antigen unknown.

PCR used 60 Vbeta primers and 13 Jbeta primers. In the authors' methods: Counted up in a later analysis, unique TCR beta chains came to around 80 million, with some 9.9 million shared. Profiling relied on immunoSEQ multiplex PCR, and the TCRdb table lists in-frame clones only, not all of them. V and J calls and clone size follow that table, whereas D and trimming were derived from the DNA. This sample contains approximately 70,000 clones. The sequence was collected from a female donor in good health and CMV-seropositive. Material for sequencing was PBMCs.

CDR3 region: CASSEHGGSNQPQHF. Here the CDR3 DNA reads TGTGCCAGCAGTGAGCATGGAGGTAGTAATCAGCCCCAGCATTTT. V and J are TRBV6-1 and TRBJ1-5, with D hard to call. From germline, CDR1 is MNHNS and CDR2 SASEGT. The V gene lost 3 bases and the J gene lost 4 bases, with 13 bases spanning the gap. The CDR3 length is 15 residues.